What follows are 21 T cell receptor beta chains derived from one specimen sequenced in a study of T cell responses to AZD1222 COVID-19 vaccine (dated by TCRdb to the early 2020s). The library was prepared using the immunoSEQ multiplex PCR assay. This is the immuneACCESS table as TCRdb keeps it, with only in-frame sequences that have V and J called. A part of the clones is gone; compared with another copy, unresolved V genes explain less than half, and the rest is unexplained. The sample has some 100,000 clones on record, roughly 91% of them singletons. 3.5% of the sample rests with the top ten. The time point label of this sample denotes: about 28 days (+/-7) after the second vaccine dose. The sequencing here drew on peripheral blood, taken 28 days after the second AZD1222 dose. These receptor sequences come from an adult who received the AZD1222 COVID-19 vaccine.

V usage is TRBV6-1 and J usage is TRBJ1-5, with TRBD1 as a possible D gene (6 bases). CDR1 is MNHNS and CDR2 is SASEGT in the germline V gene. Trimming removed 2 bases at V and 6 bases at J, with 20 bases between. The CDR3 runs 17 residues. The CDR3 here is CASSEPNTGIVSQPQHF. The CDR3 coding sequence is TGTGCCAGCAGTGAACCGAACACAGGGATAGTGAGTCAGCCCCAGCATTTT.

The gene calls are TRBV18 and TRBJ1-2; D is unclear. This CDR3 has 14 amino acids. V lost 3 bases and J lost 8, with 16 bases in between. The germline V gene has CDR1 KGHSH and CDR2 LQKENI. CDR3 loop: CASSPGVGWAGYTF. The DNA of the CDR3 is TGTGCCAGCTCACCCGGAGTAGGCTGGGCCGGCTACACCTTC.

The V call is TRBV12-3 or TRBV12-4, the J call TRBJ1-2; D gene ambiguous. The V gene lost 3 bases and the J gene lost 7 bases, with 3 bases spanning the gap. CDR3 length equals 10 residues. Written as DNA, the CDR3 is TGTGCCAGCAGTTTTGGTGGCTACACCTTC. Protein: CASSFGGYTF.

A few counts support this clone. The chain links TRBV6-5 to TRBJ1-5; D is undetermined. Germline loops: CDR1 MNHEY, CDR2 SVGAGI. Trimming took off 0 bases at V and 4 bases at J, with 10 bases between the two ends. CDR3 length equals 15 residues. CDR3 region: CASSYSFRGNQPQHF. DNA of the CDR3: TGTGCCAGCAGTTACTCGTTCCGCGGGAATCAGCCCCAGCATTTT.

This chain joins TRBV2 and TRBJ1-1, with D unresolved. Trimming took 3 bases from V and 7 from J, leaving 12 bases between them. Germline V CDR1 and CDR2: SNHLY, FYNNEI. CDR3 length: 13 amino acids. CDR3 sequence (DNA): TGTGCCAGCAGTGAGTTGGGCGACGATGAAGCTTTCTTT. This codes for CASSELGDDEAFF.

The V call is TRBV14, the J call TRBJ1-1; D may be TRBD1 (5 bases). CDR3 length equals 14 residues. Trimming left V 1 base short and J 4 bases short, with 10 bases between. CDR1 and CDR2 from the germline V gene are SGHDN and FVKESK. The CDR3 region has the DNA TGTGCCAGCAGCCAAGGGGGCTGGGGCACTGAAGCTTTCTTT. Translation: CASSQGGWGTEAFF.

This rearrangement joins TRBV4-2 to TRBJ2-5; 7 nucleotides align to TRBD2. The CDR3 spans 15 residues. Losses at the gene ends were 4 bases for V and 3 bases for J; bases not matched to a gene: 8. Germline V gives CDR1 LGHNA, CDR2 YNFKEQ. CDR3 nucleotide sequence: TGTGCCAGCAGCCGCTCAAGGAGCGGGGAAGAGACCCAGTACTTC. Amino acid sequence: CASSRSRSGEETQYF.

The CDR3 sequence: CASSKGQTLTEAFF. Here the CDR3 DNA reads TGTGCCAGCAGCAAGGGACAGACCCTAACTGAAGCTTTCTTT. The J gene is TRBJ1-1, the V gene TRBV6-5; the match to TRBD1 covers 7 bases. Germline V lookup: CDR1 MNHEY, CDR2 SVGAGI. This CDR3 has 14 amino acids. V was pared by 6 bases and J by 5 bases, with 9 bases of the junction left unmatched.

The chain carries TRBV27 and TRBJ1-2; a possible D gene is TRBD1 (5 bases). The CDR3 contains 14 residues. V was pared by 6 bases and J by 1 base, with 12 bases between. Per germline, CDR1 MNHEY and CDR2 SMNVEV (reference sequence). The CDR3 loop is CASRTGPVNYGYTF. As DNA, the CDR3 is TGTGCCAGCAGAACAGGCCCTGTTAACTATGGCTACACCTTC.

CDR3 protein: CASSSGATDTQYF. For the CDR3, the DNA is TGTGCCAGCAGCTCGGGAGCGACAGATACGCAGTATTTT. The J gene is TRBJ2-3, the V gene TRBV5-5; D might be TRBD2 (6 bases). The germline CDR1 and CDR2 sequences are SGHKS and YYEKEE (reference sequence). The CDR3 runs to 13 residues. Deletions cut 3 bases from V and 3 bases from J, with 8 bases between.

V gene TRBV9 combines with J gene TRBJ1-4; D possibly corresponds to TRBD1 (6 bases). V was pared by 0 bases and J by 8 bases, with 11 bases between. This CDR3 has 14 amino acids. Germline CDR1 reads SGDLS; CDR2 reads YYNGEE. DNA for the CDR3: TGTGCCAGCAGCGTAGCGGCAGGGGACGAAAAACTGTTTTTT. This sequence encodes CASSVAAGDEKLFF.

This chain links TRBV27 with TRBJ1-2; weak D call: TRBD1 (6 bases). Trimming removed 5 bases at V and 7 bases at J, with 14 bases between. CDR3 length: 13 residues. Looked up from germline, CDR1 is MNHEY and CDR2 is SMNVEV (reference sequence). The CDR3 sequence: CASSLGGVSGYTF. DNA of the CDR3: TGTGCCAGCAGTCTCGGGGGCGTTAGTGGCTACACCTTC.

The rearrangement joins TRBV4-1 to TRBJ1-5, with TRBD1 matching over 8 bases. V was pared by 4 bases and J by 6 bases, with 5 bases of the junction left unmatched. The length of the CDR3 is 14 residues. The germline V gene has CDR1 MGHRA and CDR2 YSYEKL. CDR3 sequence (DNA): TGCGCCAGCAGCCTACAGGGGGTGAGTCAGCCCCAGCATTTT. As protein: CASSLQGVSQPQHF.

The gene calls are TRBV5-1 and TRBJ2-2, with 7 bases lining up with TRBD2. There are 14 residues in the CDR3. After removal of 3 bases from V and 3 bases from J, the junction contained 2 bases not matched to a gene. The germline gives CDR1 SGHRS, CDR2 YFSETQ. The CDR3 reads CASSSRGDTGELFF. The CDR3 DNA is TGCGCCAGCAGCTCACGGGGGGACACCGGGGAGCTGTTTTTT.

V and J are TRBV19 and TRBJ2-1; TRBD2 matches at 10 bases. V lost 3 bases, J lost 6 bases, and 14 bases stayed unmatched. The CDR3 is 18 amino acids. Per germline, CDR1 LNHDA and CDR2 SQIVND (reference sequence). CDR3 in amino acids: CASSILLPLAGSVNEQFF. In DNA, the CDR3 is TGTGCCAGTAGTATTCTCTTACCACTAGCGGGGAGCGTCAATGAGCAGTTCTTC.

This sequence joins TRBV6-4 and TRBJ2-3; 10 bases are shared with TRBD1. With 3 bases clipped from V and 2 bases from J, the junction kept 2 bases outside the gene matches. Germline V gives CDR1 MRHNA, CDR2 SNTAGT. This CDR3 comprises 15 residues. The CDR3 here is CASSEGTGDTDTQYF. DNA of the CDR3: TGTGCCAGCAGTGAGGGGACAGGGGACACAGATACGCAGTATTTT.

The chain uses TRBV5-1 and TRBJ2-5, with 10 bases identical to TRBD2. This CDR3 region has 17 residues. With V trimmed by 0 bases and J by 4 bases, 9 bases remained unmatched. CDR1 is SGHRS and CDR2 is YFSETQ in the germline V gene. The CDR3 DNA reads as TGCGCCAGCAGCTTGGTTGGTAGCGGGGGGTTAGGAGAGACCCAGTACTTC. Amino acid sequence: CASSLVGSGGLGETQYF.

The chain recombines TRBV4-3 with TRBJ2-1; 8 bases are a match to TRBD1. Germline lookup yields CDR1 LGHNA and CDR2 YSLEER. CDR3 length equals 14 residues. Trimming took 1 base from V and 6 from J; bases not matched to a gene: 2. The CDR3 region is CASSQGDRGNEQFF. The CDR3 nucleotides read TGCGCCAGCAGCCAAGGAGACAGGGGCAATGAGCAGTTCTTC.

V is TRBV2 and J is TRBJ1-3; D not certain. The ends were cut back, 1 base at V and 0 bases at J, with 7 bases in the middle. Germline V lookup: CDR1 SNHLY, CDR2 FYNNEI. The CDR3 is 15 residues long. For the CDR3, the DNA is TGTGCCAGCAGTGAAGGTGGCAGCTCTGGAAACACCATATATTTT. This sequence encodes CASSEGGSSGNTIYF.

This chain uses TRBV13 with TRBJ1-5; 10 bases align to TRBD1. The V gene's germline CDR1 is PRHDT and CDR2 FYEKMQ (reference sequence). The CDR3 is 17 amino acids. V shed 6 bases, J shed 3 bases, and the junction held 11 bases outside the gene matches. The CDR3 loop reads CASSNRQGARPNQPQHF. The CDR3 coding sequence is TGTGCCAGCAGTAATAGACAGGGGGCGAGACCCAATCAGCCCCAGCATTTT.

The chain uses TRBV7-3 and TRBJ2-7; a weak D match, TRBD2 (5 bases). The CDR3 extends over 13 amino acids. Germline V gene data show CDR1 as SGHTA and CDR2 as FQGTGA. Between the trimmed V and J ends, which lost 5 bases and 2 bases, there was a span of 10 bases. CDR3 bases: TGTGCCAGCAGCCCCCCGGGGACCTACGAGCAGTACTTC. Protein: CASSPPGTYEQYF. The entire variable domain, with the rest obtained from reference TRBV7-3 and TRBJ2-7, is as follows: GAGVSQTPSNKVTEKGKYVELRCDPISGHTALYWYRQSLGQGPEFLIYFQGTGAADDSGLPNDRFFAVRPEGSVSTLKIQRTERGDSAVYLCASSPPGTYEQYFGPGTRLTVT.